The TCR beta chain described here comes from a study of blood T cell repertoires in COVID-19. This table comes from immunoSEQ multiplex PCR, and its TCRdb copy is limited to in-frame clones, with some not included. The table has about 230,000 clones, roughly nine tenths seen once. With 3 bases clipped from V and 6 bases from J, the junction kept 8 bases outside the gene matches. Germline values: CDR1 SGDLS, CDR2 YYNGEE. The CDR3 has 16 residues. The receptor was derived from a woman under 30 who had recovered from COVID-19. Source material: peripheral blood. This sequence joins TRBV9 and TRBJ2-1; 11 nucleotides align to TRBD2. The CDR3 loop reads CASSETSGTRVNEQFF. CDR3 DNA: TGTGCCAGCAGCGAGACTAGCGGGACAAGGGTCAATGAGCAGTTCTTC.